The T cell receptor (beta chain) described here comes from a study of T-cell reconstitution after alpha-beta-depleted transplantation in children. Germline CDR1 DFQATT, CDR2 SNEGSKA (reference sequence). Trimming removed 1 base from V and 0 bases from J, with 10 bases in between. The CDR3 spans 14 residues. Using unique molecular identifiers, the investigators prepared the TCRbeta library. MiXCR was run by TCRdb on the PCR reads, yielding one entry per CDR3 protein. The sample lists about 500,000 distinct CDR3 sequences; about 31% were seen once. This receptor was obtained from a human donor who donated a stem cell graft to a child with aplastic anemia. This specimen was PBMCs from the stem cell graft donor, taken from the stem cell graft. The rearrangement links TRBV20-1 to TRBJ2-7; no definite D call. The CDR3: CSARGKSTSYEQYF. In DNA, the CDR3 is TGCAGTGCTAGAGGAAAGTCAACCTCCTACGAGCAGTACTTC.